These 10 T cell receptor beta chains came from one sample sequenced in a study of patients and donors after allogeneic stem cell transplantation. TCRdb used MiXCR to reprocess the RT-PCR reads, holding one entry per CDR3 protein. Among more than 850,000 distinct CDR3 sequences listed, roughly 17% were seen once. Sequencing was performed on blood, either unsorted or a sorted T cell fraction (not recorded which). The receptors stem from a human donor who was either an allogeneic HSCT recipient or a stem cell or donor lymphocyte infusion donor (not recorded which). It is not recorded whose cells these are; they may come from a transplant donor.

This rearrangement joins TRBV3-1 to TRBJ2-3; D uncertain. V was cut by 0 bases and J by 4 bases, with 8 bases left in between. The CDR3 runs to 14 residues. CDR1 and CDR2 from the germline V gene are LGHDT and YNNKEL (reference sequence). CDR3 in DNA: TGTGCCAGCAGCCAAGAACTTAGCCCAGATACGCAGTATTTT. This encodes CASSQELSPDTQYF.

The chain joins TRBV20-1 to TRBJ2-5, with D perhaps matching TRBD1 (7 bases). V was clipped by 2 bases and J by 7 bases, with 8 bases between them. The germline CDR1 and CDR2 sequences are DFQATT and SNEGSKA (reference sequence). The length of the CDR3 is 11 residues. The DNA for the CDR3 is TGCAGTGCTAGACAGGGGGGGACCCAGTACTTC. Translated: CSARQGGTQYF.

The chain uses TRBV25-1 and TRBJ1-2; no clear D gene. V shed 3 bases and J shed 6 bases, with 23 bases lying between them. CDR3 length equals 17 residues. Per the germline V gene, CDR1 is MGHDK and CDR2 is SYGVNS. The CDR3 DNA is TGTGCCAGCAGTGACTCCCAGGCCCCTATAGGTGCGAATGGCTACACCTTC. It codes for CASSDSQAPIGANGYTF.

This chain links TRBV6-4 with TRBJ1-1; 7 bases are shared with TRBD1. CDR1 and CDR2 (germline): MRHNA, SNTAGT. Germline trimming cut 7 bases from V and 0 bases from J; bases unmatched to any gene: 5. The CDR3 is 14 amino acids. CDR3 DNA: TGTGCCAGCACAGCGACAGGGCTGAACACTGAAGCTTTCTTT. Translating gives CASTATGLNTEAFF.

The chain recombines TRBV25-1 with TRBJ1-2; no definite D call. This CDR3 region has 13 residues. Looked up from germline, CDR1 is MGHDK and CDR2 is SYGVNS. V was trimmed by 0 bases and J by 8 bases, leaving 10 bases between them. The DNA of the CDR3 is TGTGCCAGCAGTGAATATTCCGCTCGCGGCTACACCTTC. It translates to CASSEYSARGYTF.

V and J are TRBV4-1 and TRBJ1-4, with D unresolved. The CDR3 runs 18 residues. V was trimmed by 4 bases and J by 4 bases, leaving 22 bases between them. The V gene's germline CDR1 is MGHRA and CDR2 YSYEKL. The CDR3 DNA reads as TGCGCCAGCAGCCGCATCATTGGCGTTACGGAACATAATGAAAAACTGTTTTTT. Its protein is CASSRIIGVTEHNEKLFF.

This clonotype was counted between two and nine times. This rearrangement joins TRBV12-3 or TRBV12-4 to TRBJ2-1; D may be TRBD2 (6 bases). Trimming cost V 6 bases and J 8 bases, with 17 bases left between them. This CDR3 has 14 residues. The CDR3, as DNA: TGTGCCAGCAGGGGTCGAACTAGCTTCTATGAGCAGTTCTTC. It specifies CASRGRTSFYEQFF.

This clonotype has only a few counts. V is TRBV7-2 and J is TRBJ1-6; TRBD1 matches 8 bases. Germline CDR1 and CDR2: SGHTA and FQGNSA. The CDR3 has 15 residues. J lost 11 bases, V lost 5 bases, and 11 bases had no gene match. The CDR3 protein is CASSPRTGMNAPLHF. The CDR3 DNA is TGTGCCAGCAGCCCTAGGACAGGGATGAATGCACCCCTCCACTTT. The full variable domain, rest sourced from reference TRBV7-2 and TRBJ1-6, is GAGVSQSPSNKVTEKGKDVELRCDPISGHTALYWYRQSLGQGLEFLIYFQGNSAPDKSGLPSDRFSAERTGGSVSTLTIQRTQQEDSAVYLCASSPRTGMNAPLHFGNGTRLTVT.

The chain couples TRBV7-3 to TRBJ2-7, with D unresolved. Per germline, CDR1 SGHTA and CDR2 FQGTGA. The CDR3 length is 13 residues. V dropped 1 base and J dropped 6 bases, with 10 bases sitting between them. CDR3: CASSLIGSAEQYF. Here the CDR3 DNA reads TGTGCCAGCAGCTTAATAGGGTCGGCCGAGCAGTACTTC.

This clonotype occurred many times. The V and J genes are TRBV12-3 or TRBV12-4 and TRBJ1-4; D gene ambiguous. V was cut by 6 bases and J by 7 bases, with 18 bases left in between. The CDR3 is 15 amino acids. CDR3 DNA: TGTGCCAGCAGCCGAGACGGAAGCCTAGGTGAAAAACTGTTTTTT. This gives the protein CASSRDGSLGEKLFF.